This T cell receptor (beta chain) came from a study of blood T cell repertoires in COVID-19. Study-level background: Sites across the United States, Italy and Spain contributed samples from acute and convalescent COVID-19. Sample material is recorded as cDNA or gDNA derived from T cells, B-cell-depleted T cells, or PBMCs.

Seattle researchers signed up patients amid active infection and tracked them longitudinally. Trimming removed 4 bases from V and 4 bases from J, with 19 bases in between. The CDR3 consists of 17 residues. The V gene's germline CDR1 is MNHNS and CDR2 SASEGT. In the original workflow: Quantification of nucleated cells was approximated via reference gene primer amplification. Profiling relied on immunoSEQ multiplex PCR, and the TCRdb table lists in-frame clones only, not all of them. V, J and clone size reflect that table, while D and trimming were determined from the DNA. The table includes about 140,000 clones, over 80% detected once.

This clonotype originated in a man aged 25 to 40 with COVID-19, enrolled during active disease. The sequencing input was peripheral blood. The rearrangement joins TRBV6-1 to TRBJ1-4; TRBD1 might be the D (6 bases). The CDR3 DNA sequence: TGTGCCAGCAGTGCAGGGGCAGGCACCCCATTTAATGAAAAACTGTTTTTT. Amino acids: CASSAGAGTPFNEKLFF.